This TCR beta chain comes out of a study of T cell responses to AZD1222 COVID-19 vaccine listed by TCRdb under 2021. For the wider study: TCR sequencing was performed for roughly 240 trial participants, of whom about 210 were given two doses of AZD1222 and approximately 25 were given two doses of MenACWY control vaccine. Trial participants were enrolled into age subgroups of 18-55, 56-69 and 70-plus years, which contained about 150, 28 and 57 TCR-sequenced participants, respectively. Summary of the overall study and its limitations: Spike-specific TCR breadth and depth rose significantly after two AZD1222 doses compared with day 0 and with MenACWY recipients. Conclusions about previously exposed vaccinees were limited because only six AZD1222 recipients were SARS-CoV-2 seropositive at baseline. Because no day 14 peak-response samples were available, repertoires were characterized only after the peak T cell response. In the small 56-69-year group, the increase in depth fell short of significance, most likely because of low power. CD4 TCRs associated with the vaccine covered the entire spike protein, and the dominant responses were in regions 160-218 and 743-854. Reportedly, close to half of the unique spike-specific TCRs recognized epitopes lying outside the regions that are mutated in the B.1.351 and B.1.1.7 variants. Participants were mostly white British and included more females than males, and it was suggested by the authors that clonal diversity may have been underestimated.

The CDR3 spans 11 residues, from the cysteine through the phenylalanine. Here the CDR3 DNA is all that survives: 33 bases in frame from base 1. The junction carries 10 bases between V and J, which are trimmed by 6 bases and 7 bases respectively. Per the germline V gene (reference sequence), DFQATT is the CDR1 and SNEGSKA is the CDR2. The CDR3 regions of human TCRbeta chains were analyzed by immunosequencing. The original methods were these. TCRs in the repertoires were matched against a reference library of SARS-CoV-2-specific TCRs that had been generated with the MIRA antigen-specificity platform. Breadth meant the fraction of unique TCRs that were SARS-CoV-2-associated, whereas depth meant the fraction of total T cells that were SARS-CoV-2-associated. Each spike-specific TCR was assigned to its reactive spike region and to a CD4 or CD8 class using the MIRA data. Log10-transformed breadth and depth values were compared by one-way ANOVA with Sidak's multiple comparisons tests. TCRdb took over this immuneACCESS table, retaining in-frame rearrangements with V and J assigned. Such tables are incomplete; in checked studies, under half of the missing clones stem from an unresolved V gene, and the remainder is unexplained. The V and J calls and clone size were taken over from that table, and D and trimming were inferred from the DNA. The sample table records approximately 31,000 clones; over 75% of these occur just once. The leading ten clones occupy approximately 14% of the sample.

As to this clone: Its antigen specificity is not known. Base qualities are missing; no much larger clone stands one base away.

Read against the paper, the sample's time point label means: about 28 days (+/-7) after the second vaccine dose. AZD1222 recipients with second doses at about 4 weeks or about 12 weeks were pooled, because spike-specific TCR depth and breadth did not differ between schedules. The vaccinee samples were drawn from two UK trials, COV001 and COV002, one of which was a single-blind randomized controlled phase 2/3 trial testing AZD1222 (ChAdOx1 nCoV-19) in healthy adults. Trial participant PBMC samples were collected at day 0 and day 28 after the second dose for TCRbeta chain sequencing. The chain joins TRBV20-1 to TRBJ2-4; TRBD2 is possibly the D segment (6 matching bases). The sequence was collected from an adult who received the AZD1222 COVID-19 vaccine. The material was peripheral blood, obtained 28 days after the second AZD1222 dose. The sequenced DNA: TGCAGTGCCACACGGGGGAACATTCAGTACTTC. Translated, this gives CSATRGNIQYF.